A single sample is the source of the 22 T cell receptor beta chains below, sequenced in a study of blood T cell repertoires in COVID-19. Sequencing used immunoSEQ multiplex PCR; TCRdb keeps in-frame clones, though not all of them. The table lists 200,000 to 250,000 clones, approximately 78% of them singletons, with about 5.6% in the top ten. Sample: peripheral blood. These receptors were collected from a woman between 65 and 79 years old with COVID-19, enrolled during active disease.

The chain joins TRBV28 to TRBJ2-1; 10 bases agree with TRBD2. V shed 5 bases and J 5 bases; nucleotides not matched to a gene: 6. The CDR3 loop spans 15 amino acids. CDR1 and CDR2 (germline): MDHEN, SYDVKM. DNA for the CDR3: TGTGCCAGCAGTAAATTTGGACTAGCGGACAATGAGCAGTTCTTC. Translation: CASSKFGLADNEQFF.

The rearrangement links TRBV28 to TRBJ1-2, with D hard to call. Germline-derived CDR1 and CDR2 are MDHEN and SYDVKM. V lost 5 bases to trimming and J lost 5 bases, with 21 bases between them. The CDR3 is 16 residues long. CDR3 sequence reads: CASSLPLSGQGYGYTF. DNA for the CDR3: TGTGCCAGCAGTCTCCCCCTCAGCGGGCAAGGGTATGGCTACACCTTC.

The chain is built from TRBV28 and TRBJ1-1; no firm D call. CDR1 and CDR2 (germline): MDHEN, SYDVKM. The CDR3 extends over 12 amino acids. The V end lost 2 bases, the J end lost 9 bases, and 10 bases lay between the germline ends. The CDR3 is CASSLLPLQAFF. The CDR3 nucleotides read TGTGCCAGCAGTTTACTCCCCCTTCAAGCTTTCTTT.

The rearrangement uses TRBV19 and TRBJ1-3, with a weak D call TRBD1 (5 bases). This CDR3 contains 17 residues. V dropped 1 base and J dropped 0 bases, with 13 bases sitting between them. Germline V gene sequence: CDR1 LNHDA, CDR2 SQIVND (reference sequence). This CDR3 reads CASSIGRRGASGNTIYF. CDR3 in DNA: TGTGCCAGTAGTATAGGCCGAAGGGGTGCCTCTGGAAACACCATATATTTT.

This chain links TRBV7-9 with TRBJ1-2, with D perhaps matching TRBD1 (6 bases). The germline CDR1 and CDR2 sequences are SEHNR and FQNEAQ (reference sequence). The V end lost 4 bases, the J end lost 4 bases, and 13 bases lay between the germline ends. The CDR3 is 14 residues long. DNA of the CDR3: TGTGCCAGCAGCTATGGACAGCAGAGCTATGGCTACACCTTC. This gives the protein CASSYGQQSYGYTF.

This clone was seen a handful of times. The chain has TRBV5-6 and TRBJ2-2; no firm D call. The CDR3 runs 16 residues. The ends were cut back, 0 bases at V and 0 bases at J, with 9 bases in the middle. CDR1 and CDR2 from the germline V gene are SGHDT and YYEEEE. Here the CDR3 reads CASSLGLEANTGELFF. The DNA of the CDR3 is TGTGCCAGCAGCTTGGGCTTAGAAGCGAACACCGGGGAGCTGTTTTTT.

Written as DNA, the CDR3 is TGTGCCAGCAGTACCCTCCGGGGTTCGAACACCGGGGAGCTGTTTTTT. Its protein product is CASSTLRGSNTGELFF. V is TRBV27 and J is TRBJ2-2; TRBD2 might be the D (5 bases). Germline V gene lookup returns CDR1 MNHEY and CDR2 SMNVEV (reference sequence). The V gene lost 5 bases and the J gene lost 0 bases, with 13 bases spanning the gap. The CDR3 is 16 amino acids.

This chain uses TRBV18 with TRBJ1-3, with unresolved D. With 1 base removed from V and 0 bases from J, the gap between germline ends came to 10 bases. The CDR3 extends over 16 amino acids. Germline V gene lookup returns CDR1 KGHSH and CDR2 LQKENI. CDR3 amino acids: CASSPLEANSGNTIYF. The CDR3 DNA sequence: TGTGCCAGCTCACCACTCGAGGCGAACTCTGGAAACACCATATATTTT. The whole variable domain, filled in from reference TRBV18 and TRBJ1-3, reads NAGVMQNPRHLVRRRGQEARLRCSPMKGHSHVYWYRQLPEEGLKFMVYLQKENIIDESGMPKERFSAEFPKEGPSILRIQQVVRGDSAAYFCASSPLEANSGNTIYFGEGSWLTVV.

The chain carries TRBV7-8 and TRBJ1-5; D remains unclear. The length of the CDR3 is 14 residues. V gave up 3 bases and J gave up 5 bases, with 11 bases separating them. The V gene's germline CDR1 is SGHVS and CDR2 FQNEAQ. The CDR3 sequence: CASSFGGNDQPQHF. In nucleotides, the CDR3 is TGTGCCAGCAGCTTTGGAGGAAATGATCAGCCCCAGCATTTT. Full variable domain (remainder filled in from reference TRBV7-8 and TRBJ1-5): GAGVSQSPRYKVAKRGQDVALRCDPISGHVSLFWYQQALGQGPEFLTYFQNEAQLDKSGLPSDRFFAERPEGSVSTLKIQRTQQEDSAVYLCASSFGGNDQPQHFGDGTRLSIL.

V gene TRBV19 combines with J gene TRBJ1-2; 7 bases fit TRBD1. V lost 3 bases, J lost 4 bases, and 8 bases stayed unmatched. The CDR3 is 15 residues long. CDR1 is LNHDA and CDR2 is SQIVND in the germline V gene (reference sequence). CDR3: CASSITGVTSYGYTF. For the CDR3, the DNA is TGTGCCAGTAGTATTACAGGGGTTACTTCCTATGGCTACACCTTC. Filled out from reference TRBV19 and TRBJ1-2, the complete variable domain reads DGGITQSPKYLFRKEGQNVTLSCEQNLNHDAMYWYRQDPGQGLRLIYYSQIVNDFQKGDIAEGYSVSREKKESFPLTVTSAQKNPTAFYLCASSITGVTSYGYTFGSGTRLTVV.

This clone was observed once. The chain carries TRBV24-1 and TRBJ2-3; tentative D call: TRBD2 (6 bases). This CDR3 is 15 amino acids long. The ends were cut back, 0 bases at V and 3 bases at J, with 9 bases in the middle. Germline V CDR1 and CDR2: KGHDR, SFDVKD. Written as DNA, the CDR3 is TGTGCCACCAGTGATTTGCAGGGAGGAACAGATACGCAGTATTTT. This translates into CATSDLQGGTDTQYF.

In this sample, this clone turned up a few times. The chain has TRBV28 and TRBJ2-7, with 10 bases matching TRBD2. Germline-derived CDR1 and CDR2 are MDHEN and SYDVKM. The CDR3 covers 18 residues. The J segment lost 0 bases and the V segment lost 6 bases, leaving 14 bases of the junction unmatched. The CDR3 loop is CASRRGLAGVMTSYEQYF. The CDR3 DNA reads as TGTGCCAGCAGAAGGGGGCTAGCGGGGGTTATGACCTCCTACGAGCAGTACTTC.

V and J are TRBV4-1 and TRBJ2-7, with 13 bases lining up with TRBD2. Germline assignment: CDR1 MGHRA and CDR2 YSYEKL. The CDR3 is 15 residues long. With 1 base clipped from V and 3 bases from J, the junction kept 0 bases outside the gene matches. CDR3 in DNA: TGCGCCAGCAGCCAAGGACTAGCGGGAGGCTACGAGCAGTACTTC. The encoded protein is CASSQGLAGGYEQYF.

The chain links TRBV24-1 to TRBJ2-3, with 9 bases that match TRBD1. Germline V gene data show CDR1 as KGHDR and CDR2 as SFDVKD. This CDR3 has 20 residues. Germline trimming cut 2 bases from V and 1 base from J; bases unmatched to any gene: 15. CDR3 sequence (DNA): TGTGCCACCAGTGATTGGCCGGGACAGGGCGACTCCACCGGCACAGATACGCAGTATTTT. This translates into CATSDWPGQGDSTGTDTQYF.

This clone was found a few times. The gene calls are TRBV11-2 and TRBJ2-3, with no clear D. The CDR3 has 14 residues. CDR1 and CDR2 from the germline V gene are SGHAT and FQNNGV. Trimming cost V 7 bases and J 3 bases, with 14 bases left between them. The CDR3 sequence is CASTGRSGTDTQYF. The CDR3 DNA is TGTGCCAGCACTGGAAGGAGTGGTACAGATACGCAGTATTTT.

The gene calls are TRBV2 and TRBJ1-1, with a possible D match to TRBD1 (6 bases). This CDR3 region has 12 residues. Germline V lookup: CDR1 SNHLY, CDR2 FYNNEI. Trimming shortened V by 9 bases and J by 5 bases, and 13 bases separated the two germline ends. Here the CDR3 DNA reads TGTGCCAGTGCACAGGGCTCTACTGAAGCTTTCTTT. Amino acid sequence: CASAQGSTEAFF. The full variable domain, in which reference TRBV2 and TRBJ1-1 provide the parts outside the CDR3, is EPEVTQTPSHQVTQMGQEVILRCVPISNHLYFYWYRQILGQKVEFLVSFYNNEISEKSEIFDDQFSVERPDGSNFTLKIRSTKLEDSAMYFCASAQGSTEAFFGQGTRLTVV.

V gene TRBV5-5 combines with J gene TRBJ2-1; D may be TRBD2 (6 bases). Trimming shortened V by 1 base and J by 7 bases, and 21 bases separated the two germline ends. From germline, CDR1 is SGHKS and CDR2 YYEKEE (reference sequence). The CDR3 runs to 17 residues. The CDR3: CASSLYDSGWVTNEQFF. For the CDR3, the DNA is TGTGCCAGCAGCTTGTACGATAGCGGATGGGTGACAAATGAGCAGTTCTTC.

This chain connects TRBV10-2 to TRBJ1-2, with 8 positions matching TRBD1. The J segment lost 8 bases and the V segment lost 8 bases, leaving 13 bases of the junction unmatched. The germline V gene has CDR1 WSHSY and CDR2 SAAADI. The CDR3 loop spans 14 amino acids. Here the CDR3 DNA reads TGCGCCAGCGGGACGACAGGGGCCCTCGGCGGCTACACCTTC. Its translation: CASGTTGALGGYTF.

V gene TRBV30 combines with J gene TRBJ1-6; 8 bases fit TRBD1. Unmatched junction bases numbered 9, after V lost 4 bases and J lost 10 bases. Germline V lookup: CDR1 GTSNPN, CDR2 SVGIG (reference sequence). The CDR3 totals 14 residues. CDR3 region: CAWTIAGGNSPLHF. CDR3 nucleotides: TGTGCCTGGACCATAGCAGGGGGCAACTCACCCCTCCACTTT.

This chain uses TRBV5-8 with TRBJ2-7; D is unclear. Germline V gives CDR1 SGHTS, CDR2 YDEGEE. The V end was cut by 6 bases, the J end by 0 bases, with 19 bases between. The length of the CDR3 is 16 residues. The CDR3 spells CASTSSWAASSYEQYF. Written as DNA, the CDR3 is TGTGCCAGCACCTCCTCATGGGCAGCCAGCTCCTACGAGCAGTACTTC.

The CDR3 region is CASSPYGGAYYGYTF. DNA for the CDR3: TGTGCCAGCAGCCCCTATGGGGGGGCTTACTATGGCTACACCTTC. The chain combines TRBV3-1 (or the pseudogene TRBV3-2) with TRBJ1-2; D might be TRBD1 (6 bases). The CDR3 spans 15 residues. Germline CDR1 is LGHDT and CDR2 is YNNKEL (reference sequence). V was shortened by 4 bases and J by 3 bases, with 15 bases between the two germline ends.

Concerning this clone: Other nucleotide sequences from this sample produce the same CDR3. The chain has TRBV30 and TRBJ1-1; the D is unclear. Trimming took 0 bases from V and 4 from J, leaving 12 bases between them. Germline V lookup: CDR1 GTSNPN, CDR2 SVGIG (reference sequence). This CDR3 is built from 14 residues. In nucleotides, the CDR3 is TGTGCCTGGAGTGTACTTTCTGGTAGCACTGAAGCTTTCTTT. Protein sequence: CAWSVLSGSTEAFF.